The entry that follows covers one TCR beta chain sequence. The source of the sample is a study of blood T cells in healthy people across ages. PCR was performed a second time for about 7 to 12 cycles using a sample-barcoded 5' primer and a J-beta primer mix. TCRdb processed the 5' RACE reads anew with MiXCR; each CDR3 protein has one entry. The repertoire holds about 510,000 distinct CDR3 sequences, with roughly a quarter as singletons. Germline lookup yields CDR1 SGHAT and CDR2 FQNNGV. The CDR3 contains 12 residues. Trimming took 4 bases from V and 4 from J, leaving 6 bases between them. These data were also reused for a study on T cells of mothers and their children. This second report adds: Nine systemically healthy Caucasian donors: three mothers, six children. The yield was over 9.5 million TCR beta CDR3 reads from each mother and a few million from each child.

The chain employs TRBV11-2 and TRBJ2-3; no reliable D call. The sample taken for sequencing was blood. The clonotype comes from a boy aged 2 to 10 in good health. The CDR3 loop reads CASSSMPDTQYF. CDR3 sequence (DNA): TGTGCCAGCAGCTCGATGCCAGATACGCAGTATTTT.